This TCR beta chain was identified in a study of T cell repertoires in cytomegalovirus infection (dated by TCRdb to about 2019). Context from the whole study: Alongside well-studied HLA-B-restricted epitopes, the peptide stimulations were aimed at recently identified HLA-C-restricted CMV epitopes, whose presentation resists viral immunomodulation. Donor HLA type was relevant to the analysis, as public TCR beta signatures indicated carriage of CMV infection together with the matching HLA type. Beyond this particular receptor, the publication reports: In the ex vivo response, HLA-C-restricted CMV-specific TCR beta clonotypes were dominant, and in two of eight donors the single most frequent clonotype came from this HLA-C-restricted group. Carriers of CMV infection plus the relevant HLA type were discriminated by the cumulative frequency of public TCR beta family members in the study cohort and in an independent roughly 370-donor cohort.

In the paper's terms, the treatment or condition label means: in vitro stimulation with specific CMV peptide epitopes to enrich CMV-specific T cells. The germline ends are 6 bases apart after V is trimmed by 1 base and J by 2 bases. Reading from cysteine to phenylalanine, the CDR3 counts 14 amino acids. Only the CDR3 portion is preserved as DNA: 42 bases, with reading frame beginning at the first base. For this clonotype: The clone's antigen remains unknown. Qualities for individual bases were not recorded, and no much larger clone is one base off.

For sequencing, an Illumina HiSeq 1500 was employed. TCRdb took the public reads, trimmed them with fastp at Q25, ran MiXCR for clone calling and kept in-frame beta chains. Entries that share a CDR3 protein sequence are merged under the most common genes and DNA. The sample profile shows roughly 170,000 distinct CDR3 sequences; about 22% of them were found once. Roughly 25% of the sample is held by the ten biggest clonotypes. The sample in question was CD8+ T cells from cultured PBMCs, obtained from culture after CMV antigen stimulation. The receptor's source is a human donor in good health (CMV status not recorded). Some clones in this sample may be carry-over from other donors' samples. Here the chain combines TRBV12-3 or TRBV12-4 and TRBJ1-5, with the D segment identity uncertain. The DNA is TGTGCCAGCAGTTTAGAAGGGCGCAATCAGCCCCAGCATTTT. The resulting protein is CASSLEGRNQPQHF.